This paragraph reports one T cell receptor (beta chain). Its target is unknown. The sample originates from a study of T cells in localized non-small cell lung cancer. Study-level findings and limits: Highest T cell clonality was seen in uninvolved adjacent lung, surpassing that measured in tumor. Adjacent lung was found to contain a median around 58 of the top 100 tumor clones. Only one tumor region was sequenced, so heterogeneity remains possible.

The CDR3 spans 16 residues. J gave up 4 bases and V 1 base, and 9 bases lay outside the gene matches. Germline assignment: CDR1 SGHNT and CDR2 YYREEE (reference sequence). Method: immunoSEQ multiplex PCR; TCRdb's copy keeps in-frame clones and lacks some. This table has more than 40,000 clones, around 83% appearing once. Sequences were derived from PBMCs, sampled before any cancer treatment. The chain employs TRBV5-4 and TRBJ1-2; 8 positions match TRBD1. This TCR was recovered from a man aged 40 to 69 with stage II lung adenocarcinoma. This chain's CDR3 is CASSLNLGGQGYGYTF. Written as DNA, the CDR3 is TGTGCCAGCAGCTTGAATTTGGGTGGACAGGGCTATGGCTACACCTTC.